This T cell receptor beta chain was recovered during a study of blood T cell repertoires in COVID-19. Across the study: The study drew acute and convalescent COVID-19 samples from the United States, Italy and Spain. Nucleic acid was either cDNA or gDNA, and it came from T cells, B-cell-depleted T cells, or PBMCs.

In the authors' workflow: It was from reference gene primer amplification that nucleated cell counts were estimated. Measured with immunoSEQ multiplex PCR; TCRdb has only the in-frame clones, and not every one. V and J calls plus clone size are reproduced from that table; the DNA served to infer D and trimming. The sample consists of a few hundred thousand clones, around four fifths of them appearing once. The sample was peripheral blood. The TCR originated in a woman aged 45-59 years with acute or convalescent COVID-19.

CDR3 nucleotides: TGCGGAGCGCCAAACTATGGCTACACCTTC. This translates into CGAPNYGYTF. The genes are TRBV20-1 and TRBJ1-2; D is uncertain. The CDR3 extends over 10 amino acids. The germline CDR1 and CDR2 sequences are DFQATT and SNEGSKA (reference sequence).